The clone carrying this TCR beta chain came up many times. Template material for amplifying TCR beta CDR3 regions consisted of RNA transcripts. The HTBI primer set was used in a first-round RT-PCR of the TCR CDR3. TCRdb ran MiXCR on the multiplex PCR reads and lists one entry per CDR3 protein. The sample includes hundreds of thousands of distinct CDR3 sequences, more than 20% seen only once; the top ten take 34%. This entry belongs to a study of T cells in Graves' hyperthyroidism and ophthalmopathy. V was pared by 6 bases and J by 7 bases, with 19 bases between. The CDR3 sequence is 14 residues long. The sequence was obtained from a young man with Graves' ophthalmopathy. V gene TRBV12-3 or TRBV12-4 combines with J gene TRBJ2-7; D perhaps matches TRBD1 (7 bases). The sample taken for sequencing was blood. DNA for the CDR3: TGTGCCAGCAGCGCAGGGGGTGGGGGGAGAGAGCAGTACTTC. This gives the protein CASSAGGGGREQYF.